This passage covers 7 T cell receptor beta chains from one sample sequenced in a study of shared T cell receptors in the human thymus. The table came from immunoSEQ multiplex PCR; TCRdb's copy has only in-frame clones and leaves some out. The sample holds roughly 710,000 clones, roughly 88% seen once. This same sample was also part of a study on human thymus T cells.

Material for sequencing was thymocytes. The receptors come from a girl less than two years old with a congenital heart defect.

CDR3 in DNA: TGTGCCAGCAGCTTTTCTCACTATGGCTACACCTTC. Translated: CASSFSHYGYTF. V usage is TRBV7-2 and J usage is TRBJ1-2; the D is unclear. The V end was cut by 3 bases, the J end by 3 bases, with 5 bases between. The CDR3 has 12 amino acids. Germline lookup yields CDR1 SGHTA and CDR2 FQGNSA.

This clone was seen just once. This chain uses TRBV27 with TRBJ2-5, with no clear D. Germline V gene sequence: CDR1 MNHEY, CDR2 SMNVEV (reference sequence). V lost 6 bases and J lost 4, with 3 bases in between. This CDR3 spans 10 amino acids. For the CDR3, the DNA is TGTGCCAGCAGCTCAGAGACCCAGTACTTC. Translation gives CASSSETQYF.

The genes are TRBV27 and TRBJ1-1; 8 positions agree with TRBD1. This CDR3 has 14 amino acids. V shed 5 bases and J 1 base; nucleotides not matched to a gene: 3. Germline lookup yields CDR1 MNHEY and CDR2 SMNVEV (reference sequence). The CDR3 coding sequence is TGTGCCAGCAGTCGGACAGGGACGAACACTGAAGCTTTCTTT. As protein: CASSRTGTNTEAFF.

The chain is built from TRBV5-1 and TRBJ1-2; unclear D gene. Trimming left V 6 bases short and J 5 bases short, with 8 bases between. The length of the CDR3 is 11 residues. Looked up from germline, CDR1 is SGHRS and CDR2 is YFSETQ. The chain's CDR3 is CASKHLYGYTF. Here the CDR3 DNA reads TGCGCCAGCAAACACCTTTATGGCTACACCTTC.

This chain connects TRBV25-1 to TRBJ1-1, with D perhaps matching TRBD1 (6 bases). CDR3 length: 14 residues. V was clipped by 4 bases and J by 4 bases, with 13 bases between them. Germline CDR1 MGHDK, CDR2 SYGVNS. In nucleotides, the CDR3 is TGTGCCAGCAGTGGACAACTACAGGGCACTGAAGCTTTCTTT. Protein: CASSGQLQGTEAFF.

The rearrangement links TRBV19 to TRBJ1-2, with D perhaps TRBD1 (6 bases). CDR1 is LNHDA and CDR2 is SQIVND in the germline V gene (reference sequence). The CDR3 totals 13 residues. Trimming pared 6 bases from V and 3 bases from J, leaving 11 bases between. In DNA, the CDR3 is TGTGCCAGTAGGACGACAGGCTACTATGGCTACACCTTC. Translated: CASRTTGYYGYTF.

The J gene is TRBJ2-1, the V gene TRBV11-2; 9 nucleotides line up with TRBD2. V shed 7 bases, J shed 8 bases, and the junction held 12 bases outside the gene matches. Germline assignment: CDR1 SGHAT and CDR2 FQNNGV. The CDR3 loop spans 15 amino acids. In DNA, the CDR3 is TGTGCCAGCACCCAGGGGCCTAGCGGGGTCTATGAGCAGTTCTTC. It codes for CASTQGPSGVYEQFF.